This TCR beta chain derives from a study of graft-versus-host responses after intestinal transplantation. About the study: Isolated intestinal, liver-intestinal, or multivisceral transplants were what recipients had. Following induction with anti-thymocyte globulin, all recipients were given tacrolimus and steroids for three to four years. Findings and caveats of the study: There were GvH clones found in recipient marrow, and some of them appeared first in ileum or blood. When patients had graft-donor T cell macrochimerism, their allografts held high graft-versus-host to host-versus-graft clonal ratios.

Data came from immunoSEQ multiplex PCR; TCRdb stores just in-frame clones and leaves some out. The table shows tens of thousands of clones, with about nine tenths occurring only once. Note on this clone: Its target is unknown. Relative to the germline gene, one junction end is altered; a read error may explain this.

From germline, CDR1 is KGHSH and CDR2 LQKENI. This CDR3 contains 13 residues. This rearrangement joins TRBV18 to TRBJ2-7, with D possibly TRBD1 on 6 matching bases. This receptor was taken from a human donor who received an intestinal transplant. This material consisted of unstimulated CD4+ T cells sorted from spleen or lymph node cells, taken before intestinal transplant. The CDR3 DNA follows: TGTGCCAGCCCACCCTCACAGGGCCGAGAGCAGTACTTC. Amino acid sequence: CASPPSQGREQYF. The variable domain in full, completed from reference TRBV18 and TRBJ2-7, reads NAGVMQNPRHLVRRRGQEARLRCSPMKGHSHVYWYRQLPEEGLKFMVYLQKENIIDESGMPKERFSAEFPKEGPSILRIQQVVRGDSAAYFCASPPSQGREQYFGPGTRLTVT.